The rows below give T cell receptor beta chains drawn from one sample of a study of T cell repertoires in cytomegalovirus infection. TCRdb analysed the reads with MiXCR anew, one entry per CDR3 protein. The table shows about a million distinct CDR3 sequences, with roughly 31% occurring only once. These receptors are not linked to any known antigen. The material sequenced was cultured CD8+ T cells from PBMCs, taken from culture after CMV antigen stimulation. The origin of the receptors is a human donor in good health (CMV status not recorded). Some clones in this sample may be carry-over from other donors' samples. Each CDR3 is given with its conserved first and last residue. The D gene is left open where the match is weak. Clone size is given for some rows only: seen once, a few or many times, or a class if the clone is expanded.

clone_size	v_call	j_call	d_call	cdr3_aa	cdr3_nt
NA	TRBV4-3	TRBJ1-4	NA	CASSSGSFNEKLFF	TGCGCCAGCAGCTCAGGATCTTTCAATGAAAAACTGTTTTTT
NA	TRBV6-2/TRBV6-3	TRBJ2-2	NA	CASSRLTDNTGELFF	TGTGCCAGCAGTAGGCTGACAGATAACACCGGGGAGCTGTTTTTT
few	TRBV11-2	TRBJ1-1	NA	CASTLRDVDTEAFF	TGTGCCAGCACCCTTAGGGACGTTGACACTGAAGCTTTCTTT
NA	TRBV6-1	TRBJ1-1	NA	CASSEAATWGETEAFF	TGTGCCAGCAGTGAAGCCGCAACGTGGGGGGAAACTGAAGCTTTCTTT
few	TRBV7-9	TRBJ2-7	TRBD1	CASSLNGTGGRVFSYEQYF	TGTGCCAGCAGCTTAAACGGGACAGGGGGCCGGGTTTTCTCCTACGAGCAGTACTTC
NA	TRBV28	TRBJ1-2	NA	CASSPRQIYGYTF	TGTGCCAGCAGTCCGCGACAGATCTATGGCTACACCTTC
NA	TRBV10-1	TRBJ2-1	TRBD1	CASSRQGPRDEQFF	TGCGCCAGCTCCCGACAGGGGCCCCGGGATGAGCAGTTCTTC
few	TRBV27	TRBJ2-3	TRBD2	CASQILAGDTHDTQYF	TGTGCCAGCCAGATCCTAGCGGGGGACACCCACGATACGCAGTATTTT
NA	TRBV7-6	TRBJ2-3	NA	CASSLKRDPTDTQYF	TGTGCCAGCAGCTTAAAGAGGGACCCCACAGATACGCAGTATTTT
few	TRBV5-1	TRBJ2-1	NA	CASSLGPQGGYNEQFF	TGCGCCAGCAGCTTGGGTCCCCAGGGAGGCTACAATGAGCAGTTCTTC
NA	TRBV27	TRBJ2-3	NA	CASRRDTDTQYF	TGTGCCAGCAGACGGGACACAGATACGCAGTATTTT
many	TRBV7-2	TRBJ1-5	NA	CASSLRRGEDQPQHF	TGTGCCAGCAGCTTAAGGCGGGGGGAAGATCAGCCCCAGCATTTT
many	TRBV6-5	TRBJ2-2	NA	CASSYSWAGELFF	TGTGCCAGCAGTTACTCATGGGCCGGGGAGCTGTTTTTT
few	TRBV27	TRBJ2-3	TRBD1	CASSLYPDRADTQYF	TGTGCCAGCAGTTTATACCCGGACAGGGCAGATACGCAGTATTTT
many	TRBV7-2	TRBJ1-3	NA	CASSLDHFSGNTIYF	TGTGCCAGCAGCTTAGACCACTTCTCTGGAAACACCATATATTTT
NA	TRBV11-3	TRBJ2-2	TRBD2	CASSSNAARGTSGAGELFF	TGTGCCAGCAGCTCCAACGCCGCGCGCGGGACTAGCGGGGCCGGGGAGCTGTTTTTT
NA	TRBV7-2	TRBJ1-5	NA	CASSLGHGSNQPQHF	TGTGCCAGCAGCTTAGGCCACGGCTCAAATCAGCCCCAGCATTTT
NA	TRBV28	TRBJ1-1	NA	CASSFSLREGEAAFF	TGTGCCAGCAGTTTTTCGCTTCGTGAAGGCGAAGCAGCTTTCTTT
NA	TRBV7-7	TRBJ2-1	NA	CASSLLTSTEQFF	TGTGCTAGCAGCCTTCTAACCAGTACTGAGCAGTTCTTC
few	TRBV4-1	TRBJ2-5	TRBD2	CASSPGLDLKETQYF	TGCGCCAGCAGTCCGGGACTAGACCTAAAAGAGACCCAGTACTTC
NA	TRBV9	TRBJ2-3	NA	CASKGGTSTDTQYF	TGTGCCAGCAAGGGCGGAACTAGCACAGATACGCAGTATTTT
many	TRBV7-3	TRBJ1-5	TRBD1	CASSETVTGQNSNQPQHF	TGTGCCAGCAGCGAAACGGTGACGGGACAGAATAGCAATCAGCCCCAGCATTTT
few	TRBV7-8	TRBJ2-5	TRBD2	CASSLTGGHYETQYF	TGTGCCAGCAGCCTTACGGGGGGGCATTATGAGACCCAGTACTTC
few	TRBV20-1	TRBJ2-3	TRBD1	CSARARTGRTDTQYF	TGCAGTGCTAGAGCCCGGACAGGGCGAACAGATACGCAGTATTTT
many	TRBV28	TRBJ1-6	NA	CASSGFRDSPLHF	TGTGCCAGCAGTGGCTTCAGGGACTCACCCCTCCACTTT
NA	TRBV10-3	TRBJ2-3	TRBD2	CAISESTMTAGGSDTQYF	TGTGCCATCAGTGAGTCGACAATGACAGCGGGGGGGTCAGATACGCAGTATTTT
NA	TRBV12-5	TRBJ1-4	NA	CASGLDPQATNEKLFF	TGTGCTAGTGGTTTGGACCCTCAAGCAACTAATGAAAAACTGTTTTTT
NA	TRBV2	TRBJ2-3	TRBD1	CASTKGASTTDTQYF	TGTGCCAGCACCAAGGGGGCGAGTACAACAGATACGCAGTATTTT
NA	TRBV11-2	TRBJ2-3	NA	CASSFWRRGGGPSDTQYF	TGTGCCAGCAGCTTCTGGCGAAGGGGAGGGGGCCCCTCAGATACGCAGTATTTT
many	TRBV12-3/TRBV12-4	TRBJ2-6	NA	CASSWRVSGANVLTF	TGTGCCAGCAGTTGGAGGGTGTCTGGGGCCAACGTCCTGACTTTC
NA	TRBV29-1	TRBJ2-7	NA	CSVRDGSYEQYF	TGCAGCGTCAGGGACGGCTCCTACGAGCAGTACTTC
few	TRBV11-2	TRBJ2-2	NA	CASSSPRGGHGELFF	TGTGCCAGCAGCTCACCCCGAGGGGGGCACGGGGAGCTGTTTTTT
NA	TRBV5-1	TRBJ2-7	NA	CASSLKGLRYEQYF	TGCGCCAGCAGCTTAAAAGGGCTGAGGTACGAGCAGTACTTC
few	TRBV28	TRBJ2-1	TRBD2	CASSLRTSGGFGNEQFF	TGTGCCAGCAGTTTAAGGACTAGCGGGGGGTTTGGGAATGAGCAGTTCTTC
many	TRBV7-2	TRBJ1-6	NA	CASSPREGILSPLHF	TGTGCCAGCAGCCCTCGTGAGGGGATCCTTTCACCCCTCCACTTT
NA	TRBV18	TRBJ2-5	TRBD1	CAGDRDGGETQYF	TGTGCCGGCGACAGGGACGGAGGAGAGACCCAGTACTTC
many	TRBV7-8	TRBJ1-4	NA	CASSVGLGATNEKLFF	TGTGCCAGCAGCGTTGGTTTGGGGGCAACTAATGAAAAACTGTTTTTT
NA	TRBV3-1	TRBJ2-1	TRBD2	CASSQTPGLANEQFF	TGTGCCAGCAGCCAAACTCCGGGACTAGCGAATGAGCAGTTCTTC
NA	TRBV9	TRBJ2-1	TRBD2	CASSVSSGSSYNEQFF	TGTGCCAGCAGCGTCTCTAGCGGGAGCTCCTACAATGAGCAGTTCTTC
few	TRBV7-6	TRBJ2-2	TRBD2	CASIEIWGGNGELFF	TGTGCCAGCATCGAAATCTGGGGGGGAAACGGGGAGCTGTTTTTT
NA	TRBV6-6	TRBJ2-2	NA	CASSSRQDRSGELFF	TGTGCCAGCAGTTCCCGACAGGATAGAAGCGGGGAGCTGTTTTTT
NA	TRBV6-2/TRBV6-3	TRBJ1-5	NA	CASSYYRTAYNQPQHF	TGTGCCAGCAGTTACTACCGGACGGCCTACAATCAGCCCCAGCATTTT
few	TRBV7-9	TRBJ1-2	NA	CASSLGPVNYGYTF	TGTGCCAGCAGCTTAGGGCCAGTCAACTATGGCTACACCTTC
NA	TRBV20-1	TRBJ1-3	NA	CSARDVGETSGNTIYF	TGCAGTGCTAGAGATGTTGGGGAGACCTCTGGAAACACCATATATTTT
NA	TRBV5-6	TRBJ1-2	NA	CASSFSLETYGYTF	TGTGCCAGCAGCTTCAGCTTGGAAACCTATGGCTACACCTTC
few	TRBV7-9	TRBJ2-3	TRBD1	CASSLLGTGASFTDTQYF	TGTGCCAGCAGCTTACTCGGGACAGGAGCTTCTTTCACAGATACGCAGTATTTT
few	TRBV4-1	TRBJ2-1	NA	CASSQERASYNEQFF	TGCGCCAGCAGCCAAGAGCGGGCATCCTACAATGAGCAGTTCTTC
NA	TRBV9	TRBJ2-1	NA	CASSVGRRDEQFF	TGTGCCAGCAGCGTAGGGCGGAGGGATGAGCAGTTCTTC
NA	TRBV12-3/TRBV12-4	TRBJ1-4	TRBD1	CASSFLPGQVNEKLFF	TGTGCCAGCAGTTTCCTTCCGGGACAGGTTAATGAAAAACTGTTTTTT